This is a list of T cell receptor beta chains from one sample in a study of blood T cell repertoires in COVID-19. Sequenced by immunoSEQ multiplex PCR; TCRdb stores in-frame clones only, minus some. The repertoire includes 25,000 to 35,000 clones, 92% of them detected once, and 2.4% sits in the top ten. The specimen sequenced was peripheral blood. The receptors stem from a man between 50 and 59 years old with active COVID-19. Both conserved end residues are part of each CDR3. The D gene is left open where the match is weak. The size of a clone is reported for some rows only, either as once, few or many, or as a class for expanded clones.

.,TRBJ2-2,.,TRBV7-9,CASSLETEDTGELFF,TGTGCCAGCAGCTTGGAAACTGAGGACACCGGGGAGCTGTTTTTT
.,TRBJ2-5,TRBD2,TRBV2,CASSGTSGIQETQYF,TGTGCCAGCAGTGGGACTAGCGGGATCCAAGAGACCCAGTACTTC
.,TRBJ2-5,.,TRBV11-2,CASSLEGAETQYF,TGTGCCAGCAGTTTGGAAGGGGCGGAGACCCAGTACTTC
.,TRBJ2-5,TRBD1,TRBV24-1,CATSDAGTGDGETQYF,TGTGCCACCAGTGACGCCGGGACAGGGGACGGAGAGACCCAGTACTTC
once,TRBJ1-2,TRBD1,TRBV7-9,CASSLGWTGGVGYGYTF,TGTGCCAGCAGCTTAGGGTGGACAGGGGGCGTGGGCTATGGCTACACCTTC
.,TRBJ2-1,.,TRBV19,CASSSNLGTSYNEQFF,TGTGCCAGTAGTTCGAACCTCGGGACTTCCTACAATGAGCAGTTCTTC
.,TRBJ1-1,.,TRBV6-5,CASSIDTEAFF,TGTGCCAGCAGTATAGACACTGAAGCTTTCTTT
.,TRBJ1-2,TRBD1,TRBV5-1,CASSPQGQSYLWGYTF,TGCGCCAGCAGCCCCCAGGGACAGTCTTATTTGTGGGGCTACACCTTC
.,TRBJ1-1,TRBD1,TRBV5-6,CASSPSDRGILNTEAFF,TGTGCCAGCAGCCCGAGCGACAGGGGGATCCTGAACACTGAAGCTTTCTTT
.,TRBJ2-7,TRBD1,TRBV11-2,CASSPDRAYYEQYF,TGTGCCAGCAGCCCGGACAGGGCTTACTACGAGCAGTACTTC
.,TRBJ1-5,.,TRBV19,CASSLAGIDSNQPQHF,TGTGCCAGTAGTCTAGCGGGGATCGATAGCAATCAGCCCCAGCATTTT
.,TRBJ1-6,TRBD1,TRBV12-3/TRBV12-4,CASSRGQNSPLHF,TGTGCCAGCAGTAGGGGACAGAATTCACCCCTCCACTTT
.,TRBJ1-5,.,TRBV5-8,CASSKGAVRNQPQHF,TGTGCCAGCAGTAAAGGAGCGGTTCGGAATCAGCCCCAGCATTTT
.,TRBJ2-1,.,TRBV10-3,CAISDRGPEAGNEQFF,TGTGCCATCAGTGACAGGGGCCCCGAGGCGGGCAATGAGCAGTTCTTC
.,TRBJ2-3,.,TRBV6-1,CASSDTGISIHTDTQYF,TGTGCCAGCAGTGACACAGGGATCAGCATACATACAGATACGCAGTATTTT
.,TRBJ1-1,.,TRBV25-1,CASRPRQGTEAFF,TGTGCCAGCAGGCCGCGGCAGGGCACTGAAGCTTTCTTT
.,TRBJ2-3,TRBD1,TRBV11-2,CASSPWDSSTDTQYF,TGTGCCAGCAGCCCTTGGGACAGTAGCACAGATACGCAGTATTTT
.,TRBJ2-1,.,TRBV5-6,CASLGLRRYNEQFF,TGTGCCAGCCTCGGACTCAGAAGATACAATGAGCAGTTCTTC
.,TRBJ1-2,TRBD1,TRBV6-1,CASSEGEGTGFYGYTF,TGTGCCAGCAGTGAAGGGGAGGGGACAGGGTTTTATGGCTACACCTTC
.,TRBJ2-3,.,TRBV28,CASSPPRATTDTQYF,TGTGCCAGCAGTCCCCCGCGGGCTACCACAGATACGCAGTATTTT
.,TRBJ2-7,.,TRBV5-1,CASSLGGLSYEQYF,TGCGCCAGCAGCTTGGGGGGACTGTCCTACGAGCAGTACTTC
.,TRBJ1-6,.,TRBV9,CASSPGQDNSPLHF,TGTGCCAGCAGTCCGGGACAAGATAATTCACCCCTCCACTTT